This T cell receptor beta chain was identified during a study of blood T cell repertoires in COVID-19. For the study at large: Collection of acute and convalescent COVID-19 samples took place in the United States, Italy and Spain. Sample material is recorded as cDNA or gDNA derived from T cells, B-cell-depleted T cells, or PBMCs.

The CDR3 runs 16 residues. CDR1 and CDR2 (germline): SGHVS, FQNEAQ. Trimming cost V 4 bases and J 0 bases, with 13 bases left between them. Under the authors' procedure: For nucleated cells, counts were estimated from reference gene primer amplification. This table comes from immunoSEQ multiplex PCR, and its TCRdb copy is limited to in-frame clones, with some not included. V and J calls and clone size are copied from that table; D and trimming were computed from the DNA. In the table there are 160,000 or so clones, roughly 93% of which are singletons. Sequencing was carried out using peripheral blood. The receptor's source is a man younger than 35 with acute or convalescent COVID-19. V usage is TRBV7-8 and J usage is TRBJ1-3, with D unresolved. The CDR3 reads CASSSLRGSSGNTIYF. In nucleotides, the CDR3 is TGTGCCAGCAGCTCCCTGCGCGGAAGCTCTGGAAACACCATATATTTT.